Listed here are 20 T cell receptor beta chains from one sample, sequenced in a study of blood T cell repertoires in COVID-19 (dated by TCRdb to 2020 to 2021). Library generation was performed with the immunoSEQ multiplex PCR assay. Drawn from immuneACCESS, this table holds only the in-frame rearrangements with V and J called that TCRdb kept. Clones are partly lost; checked studies trace under half to an unresolved V gene and leave the rest unexplained. The sample contains roughly 200,000 clones, 76% of them found a single time. The ten biggest clones cover 8.5% to 10% of the sample. Sequencing was carried out using peripheral blood. These receptors were collected from a woman between 45 and 60 years old with active or convalescent COVID-19.

The chain carries TRBV28 and TRBJ1-1, with 7 bases fitting TRBD1. Germline assignment: CDR1 MDHEN and CDR2 SYDVKM. CDR3 length equals 15 residues. Losses at the gene ends were 3 bases for V and 8 bases for J; bases not matched to a gene: 12. The CDR3 spells CASSFGTRWDSEAFF. The CDR3 bases are TGTGCCAGCAGTTTTGGGACCCGCTGGGACAGCGAAGCTTTCTTT.

This clone was picked up one time. The DNA of the CDR3 is TGTGCCAGCAGCTTGGATCCCGCAGATACGCAGTATTTT. Translation: CASSLDPADTQYF. J is TRBJ2-3 and V is TRBV5-4; no clear D gene. Germline assignment: CDR1 SGHNT and CDR2 YYREEE (reference sequence). The CDR3 extends over 13 amino acids. V gave up 0 bases and J gave up 4 bases, with 6 bases separating them.

The rearrangement uses TRBV12-3 or TRBV12-4 and TRBJ1-6; TRBD1 matches at 8 bases. V gave up 5 bases and J gave up 14 bases; unmatched junction bases: 8. CDR3 size: 13 residues. CDR3 coding DNA: TGTGCCAGCAGTCGACAGGGGCCCAACACCCTCCACTTT. As protein: CASSRQGPNTLHF.

The chain is built from TRBV5-1 and TRBJ1-3, with D tentatively TRBD1 (6 bases). The germline V gene has CDR1 SGHRS and CDR2 YFSETQ. The length of the CDR3 is 17 residues. Trimming left V 2 bases short and J 0 bases short, with 15 bases between. The CDR3 nucleotides are TGCGCCAGCAGCTTAGGCGTAACGACAGGCTCTGGAAACACCATATATTTT. Translated, it gives CASSLGVTTGSGNTIYF.

This clone has a handful of counts. CDR3 protein: CASSQTGTGGEKLFF. The DNA for the CDR3 is TGTGCCAGCAGTCAAACCGGGACAGGGGGAGAAAAACTGTTTTTT. The V and J genes are TRBV28 and TRBJ1-4, with 11 bases matching TRBD1. Germline lookup yields CDR1 MDHEN and CDR2 SYDVKM. The CDR3 has 15 amino acids. V lost 5 bases, J lost 8 bases, and 7 bases stayed unmatched.

The chain has TRBV19 and TRBJ2-3, with D possibly matching TRBD2 (6 bases). Germline-derived CDR1 and CDR2 are LNHDA and SQIVND (reference sequence). This CDR3 region has 13 residues. The CDR3 region has the DNA TGTGCTAAGCGGGTGGGAGCGAGCAATACGCAGTATTTT. Amino acids: CAKRVGASNTQYF. The entire variable domain, with the rest obtained from reference TRBV19 and TRBJ2-3, is as follows: DGGITQSPKYLFRKEGQNVTLSCEQNLNHDAMYWYRQDPGQGLRLIYYSQIVNDFQKGDIAEGYSVSREKKESFPLTVTSAQKNPTAFYLCAKRVGASNTQYFGPGTRLTVL.

This chain connects TRBV18 to TRBJ2-5; D may be TRBD1 (6 bases). CDR1 is KGHSH, CDR2 LQKENI, per germline. V was pared by 3 bases and J by 5 bases, with 19 bases between. The CDR3 length is 16 residues. This CDR3 reads CASSPGQRGVLETQYF. The CDR3 nucleotides are TGTGCCAGCTCACCTGGACAGAGGGGCGTTCTGGAGACCCAGTACTTC.

The chain carries TRBV5-5 and TRBJ1-3; D gene uncertain. CDR1 and CDR2 (germline): SGHKS, YYEKEE (reference sequence). V was shortened by 4 bases and J by 0 bases, with 14 bases between the two germline ends. The CDR3 runs 16 residues. CDR3 residues: CASSPPARSSGNTIYF. In DNA, the CDR3 is TGTGCCAGCAGCCCCCCAGCGCGATCCTCTGGAAACACCATATATTTT.

The chain carries TRBV10-3 and TRBJ2-5; D is perhaps TRBD2 (5 bases). V lost 4 bases and J lost 3, with 6 bases in between. The CDR3 covers 12 residues. Germline V gene lookup returns CDR1 ENHRY and CDR2 SYGVKD. CDR3 residues: CAISVGKETQYF. The CDR3 DNA reads TGTGCCATCAGTGTCGGGAAAGAGACCCAGTACTTC.

This chain links TRBV19 with TRBJ1-5, with 7 bases identical to TRBD1. CDR1 is LNHDA and CDR2 is SQIVND in the germline V gene (reference sequence). V trimming: 3 bases; J trimming: 7 bases; junction bases outside the gene matches: 6. The CDR3 consists of 14 residues. The CDR3 here is CASSMVTGRQPQHF. CDR3 nucleotide sequence: TGTGCCAGTAGTATGGTGACAGGGAGGCAGCCCCAGCATTTT.

This clone was seen more than once but under ten times. The J gene is TRBJ2-7, the V gene TRBV6-5; TRBD2 agrees at 7 bases. This CDR3 spans 14 amino acids. Looked up from germline, CDR1 is MNHEY and CDR2 is SVGAGI. V dropped 7 bases and J dropped 3; count of bases not matched to a gene: 9. The CDR3 bases are TGTGCCAGCAATAACGGGGGGTCCTTCTACGAGCAGTACTTC. As protein: CASNNGGSFYEQYF.

The chain couples TRBV7-8 to TRBJ1-3; D gene ambiguous. Germline V gene data show CDR1 as SGHVS and CDR2 as FQNEAQ. Trimming cost V 1 base and J 0 bases, with 10 bases left between them. There are 16 residues in the CDR3. Here the CDR3 DNA reads TGTGCCAGCAGCTTAGTCCGGGAGCCCTCTGGAAACACCATATATTTT. Translating gives CASSLVREPSGNTIYF.

In DNA form, the CDR3 reads TGCGCCAGCAGCTTTTGGGGGCCCGAGGAGACCCAGTACTTC. Translated, it gives CASSFWGPEETQYF. The V call is TRBV5-1, the J call TRBJ2-5; TRBD1 is a possible D gene (6 bases). There are 14 residues in the CDR3. V was cut by 2 bases and J by 5 bases, with 13 bases left in between. CDR1 is SGHRS, CDR2 YFSETQ, per germline.

About this clone itself: Different DNA sequences within this sample yield the same CDR3. V is TRBV7-8 and J is TRBJ1-1; tentatively, D is TRBD1 (5 bases). The CDR3 totals 13 residues. The germline V and J ends were trimmed by 6 bases and 2 bases, with 10 bases remaining between them. Germline loops: CDR1 SGHVS, CDR2 FQNEAQ. CDR3 amino acids: CASRVTGNTEAFF. DNA of the CDR3: TGTGCCAGCAGGGTTACAGGCAACACTGAAGCTTTCTTT.

The rearrangement links TRBV29-1 to TRBJ2-1; a weak D match, TRBD2 (6 bases). The CDR3 totals 15 residues. Germline V CDR1 and CDR2: SQVTM, ANQGSEA. Trimming left V 0 bases short and J 1 base short, with 10 bases between. The CDR3 reads CSVEDPGTSYNEQFF. DNA for the CDR3: TGCAGCGTTGAAGATCCTGGGACTTCCTACAATGAGCAGTTCTTC.

This rearrangement joins TRBV5-1 to TRBJ2-5, with TRBD2 identical over 13 bases. CDR1 is SGHRS, CDR2 YFSETQ, per germline. After removal of 4 bases from V and 5 bases from J, the junction contained 8 bases not matched to a gene. The CDR3 spans 16 residues. In DNA form, the CDR3 reads TGCGCCAGCAGCCGGACTAGCGGGAGTCAAGGGGAGACCCAGTACTTC. It is translated as CASSRTSGSQGETQYF. Full variable domain (rest looked up from reference TRBV5-1 and TRBJ2-5): KAGVTQTPRYLIKTRGQQVTLSCSPISGHRSVSWYQQTPGQGLQFLFEYFSETQRNKGNFPGRFSGRQFSNSRSEMNVSTLELGDSALYLCASSRTSGSQGETQYFGPGTRLLVL.

CDR3 residues: CASLGGDIDGNTIYF. In DNA, the CDR3 is TGTGCCAGCCTGGGGGGGGATATAGATGGAAACACCATATATTTT. This chain joins TRBV28 and TRBJ1-3; D perhaps matches TRBD1 (5 bases). Germline V gene lookup returns CDR1 MDHEN and CDR2 SYDVKM. The V and J ends lost 8 bases and 3 bases respectively, with 17 bases between them. CDR3 length: 15 residues. The whole variable domain, filled in from reference TRBV28 and TRBJ1-3, reads DVKVTQSSRYLVKRTGEKVFLECVQDMDHENMFWYRQDPGLGLRLIYFSYDVKMKEKGDIPEGYSVSREKKERFSLILESASTNQTSMYLCASLGGDIDGNTIYFGEGSWLTVV.

This rearrangement joins TRBV4-1 to TRBJ2-1; a possible D gene is TRBD1 (5 bases). Deletions cut 2 bases from V and 3 bases from J, with 17 bases between. Looked up from germline, CDR1 is MGHRA and CDR2 is YSYEKL. The CDR3 consists of 17 residues. The CDR3 region has the DNA TGCGCCAGCAGCCAAATCCCCAGGGCTCCCTACTACAATGAGCAGTTCTTC. Protein product: CASSQIPRAPYYNEQFF.

J is TRBJ1-5 and V is TRBV2, with D tentatively TRBD1 (6 bases). From germline, CDR1 is SNHLY and CDR2 FYNNEI. CDR3 length: 15 amino acids. V was cut by 0 bases and J by 5 bases, with 11 bases left in between. CDR3 protein: CASSEAAGADQPQHF. CDR3 nucleotide sequence: TGTGCCAGCAGTGAAGCCGCAGGGGCGGATCAGCCCCAGCATTTT.

This clone was recorded only once. The CDR3 DNA reads as TGTGCCAGCAGAACTACAGGGGGCTATGGCTACACCTTC. This codes for CASRTTGGYGYTF. This chain joins TRBV28 and TRBJ1-2; 8 bases map to TRBD1. The ends lost 6 bases at V and 4 bases at J; junction bases unmatched: 4. Germline values: CDR1 MDHEN, CDR2 SYDVKM. The CDR3 consists of 13 residues.